This TCR beta chain was identified during a study of T cell responses to AZD1222 COVID-19 vaccine. Only in-frame clones appear in the TCRdb table, and some are missing; sequencing was by immunoSEQ multiplex PCR. Of roughly 150,000 clones detected, 85% to 95% appear once; the ten largest clones hold 1.3% to 1.5%. Note on this clone: Its target is unknown.

The CDR3 runs to 15 residues. Trimming pared 6 bases from V and 8 bases from J, leaving 21 bases between. Per germline, CDR1 SGHRS and CDR2 YFSETQ. Study-wide points: No repertoire was sampled before or during the peak T cell response, only after it.

V and J are TRBV5-1 and TRBJ2-1, with D perhaps matching TRBD2 (6 bases). Sequenced material: peripheral blood, taken on day 0 of AZD1222 vaccination. This TCR was recovered from an adult in good health. CDR3 sequence: CASTVLQGGPDEQFF. DNA for the CDR3: TGCGCCAGCACCGTCCTCCAGGGAGGTCCGGATGAGCAGTTCTTC.